This T cell receptor beta chain derives from a study of immune characteristics of hereditary and idiopathic chronic pancreatitis. Context from the whole study: The study profiled local pancreatic immune cells and TCRbeta repertoires in hereditary and idiopathic chronic pancreatitis compared with control organ donor pancreases. TCRbeta sequencing was performed on four or five control pancreases, roughly seven hereditary chronic pancreatitis pancreases and roughly 6 idiopathic chronic pancreatitis pancreases. The gDNA-based approach was selected because minimal in vitro experimental manipulation of pancreas-infiltrating T cells was involved.

What the research found in general, with its limitations: Patient tissue was available only at the time of TPIAT, so disease duration differences may have influenced immune findings. Compared with controls, TCRbeta repertoire diversity was significantly higher and clonality was lower in both chronic pancreatitis groups. Among about a dozen chronic pancreatitis patients, higher numbers of productive TCR rearrangements went along with higher disease severity scores, showing a positive correlation. The study did not include chronic pancreatitis caused by alcohol use. Hereditary and idiopathic chronic pancreatitis differed in Vbeta-Jbeta gene family usage, including TRBV10, TRBV19, TRBV23 and TRBV5.

Pancreas tissue with chronic pancreatitis was obtained from patients having total pancreatectomy with islet autotransplantation (TPIAT). Included chronic pancreatitis patients had no known history of diabetes. Genomic DNA was extracted directly from bulk pancreas tissue, without T cell sorting, for TCRbeta sequencing. Pancreas tissues from patients and organ donors were collected consecutively at two US centers. V sheds 0 bases and J sheds 0 bases, leaving 10 bases between their ends. Spanning cysteine to phenylalanine, the CDR3 consists of 15 amino acids. CDR3 DNA only is kept here, 45 bases in frame from base 1. CDR1 and CDR2 (GTSNPN, SVGIG) derive from the germline V gene (reference sequence). The library was made by the immunoSEQ multiplex PCR assay. The TCRbeta CDR3 region and adjacent sequences were amplified and sequenced from pancreatic genomic DNA. Turning to the authors' computational methods: Repertoire diversity was measured as a mean normalized Shannon-Wiener index, alongside productive clonality and productive rearrangement counts. Control and chronic pancreatitis repertoire metrics were compared with the nonparametric Mann-Whitney U test. Shared clonotypes were defined as CDR3beta sequences with identical amino acid composition and length across subjects. The immuneACCESS repertoire file appears here via TCRdb, limited to in-frame rearrangements. These files lack a portion of the clones; in checked studies, under half of the deficit traces to unresolved V genes, and the cause of the others is not known. V, J and clone size are those of that table, while D and trimming were read from the DNA. The table for this sample lists several thousand clones; approximately 80% of them were counted only once. Under 7.5% of the sample goes to the ten largest clones.

In the case of this clone: Its antigen remains undetermined. There are no base qualities to consult, and no much larger clone falls within one base.

In this chain, TRBV30 is recombined with TRBJ2-3; the best D guess is TRBD2, with 6 bases matching. The receptor was derived from a human donor with chronic pancreatitis. Sequencing input: pancreas tissue with hereditary chronic pancreatitis. Here the CDR3 is given as CAWSVRRVSTDTQYF. The nucleotide sequence reads as follows: TGTGCCTGGAGTGTACGGAGGGTCAGCACAGATACGCAGTATTTT. With all but the CDR3 taken from the reference TRBV30 and TRBJ2-3 genes, the full variable domain is: SQTIHQWPATLVQPVGSPLSLECTVEGTSNPNLYWYRQAAGRGLQLLFYSVGIGQISSEVPQNLSASRPQDRQFILSSKKLLLSDSGFYLCAWSVRRVSTDTQYFGPGTRLTVL.